The rows below give T cell receptor beta chains drawn from one sample of a study of cytomegalovirus exposure and HLA in healthy donors. Libraries were prepared by immunoSEQ multiplex PCR; TCRdb keeps only in-frame clonotypes and omits some of them. Found here are roughly 190,000 clones, around 75% of them singletons; the top ten hold about 2%. Sequencing was done on a sample of PBMCs. The source is a woman in her twenties or thirties in good health and CMV-seronegative. CDR3s include the opening cysteine and the closing phenylalanine or tryptophan. Each record gives: J gene, clone size, D gene, CDR3 length, V gene, CDR3 protein, CDR3 DNA. D genes are given only for firm matches. A clone size is listed for some rows: how often the clone was seen (once, few, many), or a class if it is expanded.

TRBJ1-2	NA	NA	14	TRBV19	CASTTTGIGLGYTF	TGTGCCAGTACCACGACAGGAATCGGTCTCGGCTACACCTTC
TRBJ2-7	NA	NA	13	TRBV18	CASSQGSPYEQYF	TGTGCCAGCTCCCAGGGCTCCCCCTACGAGCAGTACTTC
TRBJ1-1	few	NA	14	TRBV9	CASSPKLRGDEAFF	TGTGCCAGCAGCCCCAAGTTGAGAGGCGATGAAGCTTTCTTT
TRBJ1-2	NA	TRBD1	16	TRBV11-2	CASSLEVGTGLYGYTF	TGTGCCAGCAGCTTAGAAGTAGGGACAGGGTTATATGGCTACACCTTC
TRBJ2-7	NA	TRBD1	18	TRBV6-4	CASSVRNPQGADPYEQYF	TGTGCCAGCAGTGTCCGAAACCCGCAGGGGGCCGACCCCTACGAGCAGTACTTC
TRBJ2-7	NA	TRBD2	15	TRBV11-2	CASSLYEAGVWEQYF	TGTGCCAGCAGCTTATACGAGGCGGGAGTGTGGGAGCAGTACTTC
TRBJ1-2	NA	TRBD1	19	TRBV7-9	CASSLRGRDRGSHYYGYTF	TGTGCCAGCAGCTTAAGGGGCAGGGACAGGGGGTCACACTACTATGGCTACACCTTC
TRBJ1-5	NA	NA	13	TRBV2	CASLDSLNQPQHF	TGTGCCAGCCTAGACAGTCTCAATCAGCCCCAGCATTTT
TRBJ2-7	NA	TRBD2	15	TRBV7-3	CASSLTRLAGDEQYF	TGTGCCAGCAGCTTAACGAGACTAGCGGGGGACGAGCAGTACTTC
TRBJ2-1	NA	NA	15	TRBV4-1	CASSQGVARAVEQFF	TGCGCCAGCAGCCAAGGGGTGGCGAGAGCGGTTGAGCAGTTCTTC
TRBJ1-2	NA	TRBD1	15	TRBV2	CASRDRGQTNYGYTF	TGTGCCAGCAGGGATCGGGGACAGACGAACTATGGCTACACCTTC
TRBJ1-4	NA	NA	16	TRBV2	CASREQGFATNEKLFF	TGTGCCAGCAGAGAACAGGGATTTGCAACTAATGAAAAACTGTTTTTT
TRBJ1-1	NA	NA	14	TRBV9	CASSPSLGWTEAFF	TGTGCCAGCAGTCCTAGCCTTGGTTGGACTGAAGCTTTCTTT
TRBJ2-7	NA	TRBD2	15	TRBV28	CASYRAGDGAYEQYF	TGTGCCAGCTACCGGGCGGGGGATGGGGCCTACGAGCAGTACTTC
TRBJ1-5	NA	NA	11	TRBV19	CASSSPGPQHF	TGTGCCAGTTCGTCCCCTGGCCCCCAGCATTTT
TRBJ2-5	NA	NA	14	TRBV15	CATSLAPSSETQYF	TGTGCCACCAGCCTTGCCCCGAGTTCGGAGACCCAGTACTTC
TRBJ2-1	few	NA	18	TRBV6-4	CASSDLRFGTRHLSEQFF	TGTGCCAGCAGTGACCTCCGTTTCGGGACTCGCCACCTTAGTGAGCAGTTCTTC
TRBJ2-5	NA	NA	15	TRBV6-1	CASSVRVPGVETQYF	TGTGCCAGCAGTGTACGGGTCCCAGGGGTAGAGACCCAGTACTTC
TRBJ2-7	NA	TRBD1	17	TRBV5-1	CASSLASGQGGSYEQYF	TGCGCCAGCAGCTTGGCCTCGGGACAGGGGGGATCCTACGAGCAGTACTTC
TRBJ2-7	NA	NA	12	TRBV6-1	CASLSRDYEQYF	TGTGCCAGCCTCTCCCGGGACTACGAGCAGTACTTC
TRBJ1-5	NA	TRBD1	16	TRBV6-6	CASSSGDRVGNQPQHF	TGTGCCAGCAGTTCCGGGGACAGGGTCGGCAATCAGCCCCAGCATTTT
TRBJ1-2	NA	TRBD1	13	TRBV11-3	CASSLPDRYGYTF	TGTGCCAGCAGCTTACCGGACAGGTATGGCTACACCTTC